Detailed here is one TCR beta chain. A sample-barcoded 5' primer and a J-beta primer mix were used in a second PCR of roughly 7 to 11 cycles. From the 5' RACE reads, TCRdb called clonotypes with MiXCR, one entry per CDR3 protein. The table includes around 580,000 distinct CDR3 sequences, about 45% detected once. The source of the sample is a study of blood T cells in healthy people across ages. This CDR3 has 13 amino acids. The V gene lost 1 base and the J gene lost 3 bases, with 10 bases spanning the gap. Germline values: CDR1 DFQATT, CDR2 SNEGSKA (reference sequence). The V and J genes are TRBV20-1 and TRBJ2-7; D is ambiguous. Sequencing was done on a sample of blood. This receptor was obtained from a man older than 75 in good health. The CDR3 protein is CSARGSGGYEQYF. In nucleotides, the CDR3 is TGCAGTGCTAGAGGGTCAGGTGGCTACGAGCAGTACTTC.